This T cell receptor beta chain was recovered during a study of blood T cell repertoires in COVID-19. Turning to the study itself: PBMCs, B-cell-depleted T cells, or T cells provided the cDNA or gDNA that made up the material.

CDR3 length equals 15 residues. The J segment lost 4 bases and the V segment lost 4 bases, leaving 12 bases of the junction unmatched. In germline, CDR1 is SQVTM, CDR2 ANQGSEA. The authors' processing: Researchers report that nucleated cell counts were estimated from reference gene primer amplification. Profiling relied on immunoSEQ multiplex PCR, and the TCRdb table lists in-frame clones only, not all of them. The V and J calls and clone size are taken from that table; D and trimming were inferred from the DNA. This sample has 95,000 to 100,000 clones, with about 84% found just once. This chain joins TRBV29-1 and TRBJ2-7, with 8 bases identical to TRBD2. Sequenced: peripheral blood. This receptor was identified in a woman aged 80 or older with acute or convalescent COVID-19. For the CDR3, the DNA is TGCAGCGTTGCAGTACTGGGAGCGGGGGCGTACGAGCAGTACTTC. This encodes CSVAVLGAGAYEQYF.